Shown below are 22 T cell receptor beta chains from a single sample sequenced in a study of blood T cells in healthy people across ages. A sample-barcoded 5' primer and a J-beta primer mix were used in a second PCR of roughly 7 to 12 cycles. TCRdb called the 5' RACE reads again in MiXCR, with one record for every CDR3 protein. The data hold 1.4 million to 1.5 million distinct CDR3 sequences, with around 42% observed a single time. The sequencing input was blood. The receptors were gathered from a woman aged 18-30 years in good health.

The genes are TRBV3-1 and TRBJ2-7; perhaps TRBD2 as D (5 bases). CDR1 and CDR2 from the germline V gene are LGHDT and YNNKEL (reference sequence). This CDR3 is 14 amino acids long. V lost 0 bases, J lost 6 bases, and 12 bases lay in between. The CDR3 protein is CASSQDRSRGEQYF. DNA of the CDR3: TGTGCCAGCAGCCAAGATAGGTCCCGGGGCGAGCAGTACTTC.

Remarks on this clonotype: Compared with germline, one end of the junction differs, possibly owing to a read error. The CDR3 spells CSARDRGRDGHTF. The CDR3 bases are TGCAGTGCTAGAGACAGGGGGCGGGATGGCCACACCTTC. The chain has TRBV20-1 and TRBJ1-2; 8 nucleotides align to TRBD1. The CDR3 spans 13 residues. CDR1 DFQATT and CDR2 SNEGSKA come from the germline V gene (reference sequence).

The chain employs TRBV28 and TRBJ2-7; D remains ambiguous. The CDR3 contains 16 residues. Looked up from germline, CDR1 is MDHEN and CDR2 is SYDVKM. Trimming removed 7 bases at V and 3 bases at J, with 22 bases between. The CDR3: CASTRAPLHPNYEQYF. Here the CDR3 DNA reads TGTGCCAGCACCCGGGCTCCTTTGCACCCTAACTACGAGCAGTACTTC.

The chain combines TRBV7-2 with TRBJ2-1; 8 bases match TRBD2. The V and J ends lost 4 bases and 2 bases, in that order; junction bases with no gene match: 7. There are 16 residues in the CDR3. Germline V gene sequence: CDR1 SGHTA, CDR2 FQGNSA. As DNA, the CDR3 is TGTGCCAGCAGCTCGGGAGGGAGTGTAGCCTACAATGAGCAGTTCTTC. The encoded protein is CASSSGGSVAYNEQFF. Full variable domain (remainder filled in from reference TRBV7-2 and TRBJ2-1): GAGVSQSPSNKVTEKGKDVELRCDPISGHTALYWYRQSLGQGLEFLIYFQGNSAPDKSGLPSDRFSAERTGGSVSTLTIQRTQQEDSAVYLCASSSGGSVAYNEQFFGPGTRLTVL.

The rearrangement joins TRBV28 to TRBJ1-6; TRBD1 agrees at 8 bases. J lost 3 bases, V lost 6 bases, and 4 bases had no gene match. CDR3 size: 15 residues. Per the germline V gene, CDR1 is MDHEN and CDR2 is SYDVKM. For the CDR3, the DNA is TGTGCCAGCAGAGATGGACAGGGCTATAATTCACCCCTCCACTTT. Translating it yields CASRDGQGYNSPLHF.

This clonotype was observed a few times. The chain links TRBV25-1 to TRBJ1-2, with TRBD1 identical over 8 bases. Looked up from germline, CDR1 is MGHDK and CDR2 is SYGVNS. Trimming at V came to 4 bases and at J to 9 bases, leaving 10 bases not matched to a gene. This CDR3 is built from 14 residues. CDR3 residues: CASSVPGQGTRYTF. The CDR3 region has the DNA TGTGCCAGCAGTGTACCAGGACAGGGAACACGCTACACCTTC.

This chain connects TRBV11-2 to TRBJ2-3, with D perhaps TRBD1 or TRBD2 (6 bases each). V lost 6 bases and J 6 bases, leaving 19 bases between the germline ends. The CDR3 has 15 amino acids. Germline-derived CDR1 and CDR2 are SGHAT and FQNNGV. CDR3 region: CASRFGGGPGDTQYF. As DNA, the CDR3 is TGTGCCAGCAGGTTCGGGGGCGGCCCTGGGGATACGCAGTATTTT. The whole variable domain, remainder taken from reference TRBV11-2 and TRBJ2-3, is EAGVAQSPRYKIIEKRQSVAFWCNPISGHATLYWYQQILGQGPKLLIQFQNNGVVDDSQLPKDRFSAERLKGVDSTLKIQPAKLEDSAVYLCASRFGGGPGDTQYFGPGTRLTVL.

A remark on this clonotype: As the CDR3 is not closed by the conserved phenylalanine or tryptophan, this likely results from a read error. V and J are TRBV7-2 and TRBJ2-7; a possible D gene is TRBD2 (6 bases). Germline CDR1 reads SGHTA; CDR2 reads FQGNSA. The germline V and J ends were trimmed by 3 bases and 0 bases, with 24 bases remaining between them. This CDR3 contains 19 residues. CDR3 DNA sequence: TGTGCCAGCAGCTTCAGACTAGTCACGGGCTTCAATAGCTCCTACGAGCAGTACCTC. This gives the protein CASSFRLVTGFNSSYEQYL.

This clonotype is a singleton in its sample. The chain is built from TRBV10-2 and TRBJ1-1; the D gene is possibly TRBD1 (6 bases). The CDR3 has 12 amino acids. Germline lookup yields CDR1 WSHSY and CDR2 SAAADI. The V gene lost 6 bases and the J gene lost 11 bases, with 16 bases spanning the gap. DNA for the CDR3: TGCGCCAGCAGAAGGGACACCCCTCGGGCTTTCTTT. Amino acid sequence: CASRRDTPRAFF.

This clonotype was seen at least ten times. J is TRBJ2-5 and V is TRBV20-1, with 8 bases aligning to TRBD2. The CDR3 totals 14 residues. From germline, CDR1 is DFQATT and CDR2 SNEGSKA (reference sequence). Germline trimming cut 1 base from V and 2 bases from J; bases unmatched to any gene: 3. The CDR3 sequence is CSARAQRGQETQYF. The CDR3, as DNA: TGCAGTGCTAGAGCGCAGCGGGGGCAAGAGACCCAGTACTTC.

This clonotype was seen only a few times. The chain links TRBV4-2 to TRBJ1-2; the D gene is possibly TRBD1 (5 bases). Between the trimmed V and J ends, which lost 3 bases and 4 bases, there was a span of 12 bases. Germline V lookup: CDR1 LGHNA, CDR2 YNFKEQ. This CDR3 spans 14 amino acids. CDR3 protein: CASSQGLIGYGYTF. The CDR3 region has the DNA TGTGCCAGCAGCCAGGGGCTGATAGGCTATGGCTACACCTTC.

The rearrangement links TRBV27 to TRBJ2-6, with a weak D call TRBD1 (6 bases). CDR3 length equals 18 residues. With 5 bases removed from V and 1 base from J, the gap between germline ends came to 18 bases. Germline CDR1 and CDR2: MNHEY and SMNVEV (reference sequence). The CDR3 spells CASSPVPGHFSGANVLTF. CDR3 DNA: TGTGCCAGCAGTCCAGTCCCGGGACACTTTTCTGGGGCCAACGTCCTGACTTTC. The full variable domain, in which reference TRBV27 and TRBJ2-6 provide the parts outside the CDR3, is EAQVTQNPRYLITVTGKKLTVTCSQNMNHEYMSWYRQDPGLGLRQIYYSMNVEVTDKGDVPEGYKVSRKEKRNFPLILESPSPNQTSLYFCASSPVPGHFSGANVLTFGAGSRLTVL.

This clonotype was counted once. An end of the junction does not agree with germline; a read error may underlie this. The chain joins TRBV9 to TRBJ2-3, with D perhaps matching TRBD1 (5 bases). CDR1 is SGDLS and CDR2 is YYNGEE in the germline V gene. This CDR3 has 15 residues. The CDR3 DNA reads TGTGCCAGCAGCGTAACCCTCCCTCCGACAGATACTCAGTATTTT. Protein: CASSVTLPPTDTQYF.

This chain joins TRBV2 and TRBJ1-3; D is possibly TRBD1 (5 bases). Trimming shortened V by 1 base and J by 2 bases, and 12 bases separated the two germline ends. The CDR3 covers 16 residues. Looked up from germline, CDR1 is SNHLY and CDR2 is FYNNEI. DNA of the CDR3: TGTGCCAGCAGTGAAGATTTGGGGGTGGCTGGAAACACCATATATTTT. Amino acids: CASSEDLGVAGNTIYF.

The chain joins TRBV12-3 or TRBV12-4 to TRBJ2-5, with 7 bases fitting TRBD2. Unmatched junction bases numbered 15, after V lost 10 bases and J lost 4 bases. CDR3 length: 15 amino acids. The CDR3 DNA reads TGTGCCACCGTATCAGGCGGGAGTCTTCTAGAGACCCAGTACTTC. As protein: CATVSGGSLLETQYF.

This chain joins TRBV6-5 and TRBJ2-7; D could derive from TRBD1 or TRBD2 (5 bases each). The CDR3 contains 12 residues. Between the trimmed V and J ends, which lost 8 bases and 7 bases, there was a span of 15 bases. In germline, CDR1 is MNHEY, CDR2 SVGAGI. CDR3 residues: CASRRGYNEQYF. The DNA for the CDR3 is TGTGCCAGCCGCCGGGGCTACAATGAGCAGTACTTC.

The V and J genes are TRBV5-1 and TRBJ2-7; 9 nucleotides align to TRBD2. V dropped 4 bases and J dropped 5; count of bases not matched to a gene: 13. The CDR3 extends over 16 amino acids. Germline values: CDR1 SGHRS, CDR2 YFSETQ. The DNA for the CDR3 is TGCGCCAGCAGCCCCGCCAGCGGGGGGCCCCGCGACGAGCAGTACTTC. Its translation is CASSPASGGPRDEQYF.

This clonotype was recorded a few times. The chain couples TRBV20-1 to TRBJ2-7; either TRBD1 or TRBD2 may supply D (5 bases each). The CDR3 totals 13 residues. V was pared by 4 bases and J by 7 bases, with 17 bases between. The germline CDR1 and CDR2 sequences are DFQATT and SNEGSKA (reference sequence). The CDR3 DNA reads TGCAGTGCTAATAACGGGACCGGGAATGAGCAGTACTTC. Its translation is CSANNGTGNEQYF.

This clonotype was seen a few times. The chain has TRBV10-3 and TRBJ1-6; D is unresolved. Trimming cost V 0 bases and J 0 bases, with 15 bases left between them. CDR3 size: 19 residues. CDR1 and CDR2 (germline): ENHRY, SYGVKD. In DNA, the CDR3 is TGTGCCATCAGTGAGTCGGGAGGTTTTAGGAGCTCCTATAATTCACCCCTCCACTTT. This sequence encodes CAISESGGFRSSYNSPLHF.

This chain connects TRBV12-3 or TRBV12-4 to TRBJ2-1, with 7 bases matching TRBD2. CDR3 size: 13 residues. Unmatched junction bases numbered 5, after V lost 8 bases and J lost 4 bases. CDR3 protein: CASLRAGYNEQFF. The CDR3 DNA is TGTGCCAGCCTCCGAGCGGGGTACAATGAGCAGTTCTTC.

The table lists this clonotype with a few counts. V usage is TRBV20-1 and J usage is TRBJ2-1; D gene uncertain. This CDR3 has 14 amino acids. CDR1 and CDR2 (germline): DFQATT, SNEGSKA (reference sequence). V was cut by 5 bases and J by 7 bases, with 18 bases left in between. CDR3 protein: CSAALMAPANEQFF. The CDR3 DNA reads TGCAGTGCTGCCCTAATGGCGCCTGCAAATGAGCAGTTCTTC.

The chain couples TRBV7-3 to TRBJ2-1; 11 bases are shared with TRBD2. Germline V CDR1 and CDR2: SGHTA, FQGTGA. The CDR3 sequence is 16 residues long. Trimming at V came to 5 bases and at J to 7 bases, leaving 10 bases not matched to a gene. The chain's CDR3 is CASSAGLAESDNEQFF. The CDR3 DNA is TGTGCCAGCAGCGCGGGACTAGCGGAGTCCGATAATGAGCAGTTCTTC.